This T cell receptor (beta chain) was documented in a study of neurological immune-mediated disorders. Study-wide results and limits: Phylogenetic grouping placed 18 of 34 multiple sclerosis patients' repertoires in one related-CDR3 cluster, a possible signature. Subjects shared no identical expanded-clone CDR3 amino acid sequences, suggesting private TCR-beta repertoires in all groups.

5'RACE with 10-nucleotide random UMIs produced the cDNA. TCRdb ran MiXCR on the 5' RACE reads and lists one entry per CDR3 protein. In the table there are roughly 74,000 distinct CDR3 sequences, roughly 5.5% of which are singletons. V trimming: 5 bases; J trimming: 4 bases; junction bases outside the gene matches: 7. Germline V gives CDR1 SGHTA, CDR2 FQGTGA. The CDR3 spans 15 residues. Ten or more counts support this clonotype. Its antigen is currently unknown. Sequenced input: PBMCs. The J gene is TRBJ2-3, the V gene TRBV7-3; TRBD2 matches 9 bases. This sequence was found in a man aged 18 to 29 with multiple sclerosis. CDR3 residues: CASSHGTSRSDTQYF. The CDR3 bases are TGTGCCAGCAGCCACGGGACTAGCAGATCAGATACGCAGTATTTT.